Listed here is a single TCR beta chain. Antigen specificity is unknown. Per germline, CDR1 SGHTA and CDR2 FQGNSA. The length of the CDR3 is 11 residues. The germline V and J ends were trimmed by 6 bases and 8 bases, with 9 bases remaining between them. This sample was included in a study of T cell responses to AZD1222 COVID-19 vaccine. Study context: Pooling covered second doses at about 4 or about 12 weeks. Whole-study findings and limits: The sample set comprised mostly white British donors with more females, and clonal diversity was possibly underestimated. None of the repertoires were sampled until the peak T cell response had passed. A reported finding is that nearly half of spike-specific TCRs target unmutated variant regions.

Data came from immunoSEQ multiplex PCR; TCRdb stores just in-frame clones and leaves some out. The profile shows over 100,000 clones, over 75% of them singletons. The sequencing used peripheral blood, collected on day 0 of AZD1222 vaccination. The receptor was derived from an adult in good health. V is TRBV7-2 and J is TRBJ2-3; no reliable D call. This CDR3 reads CASRARGTQYF. For the CDR3, the DNA is TGTGCCAGCAGAGCCAGAGGTACGCAGTATTTT.